Below are 21 T cell receptor beta chains sequenced from a single sample in a study of blood T cells in healthy people across ages. The authors ran a second PCR of roughly 6 to 12 cycles using a sample-barcoded 5' primer and a J-beta primer mix. TCRdb ran MiXCR on the 5' RACE reads and lists one entry per CDR3 protein. Among roughly 1,700,000 distinct CDR3 sequences listed, approximately 28% were seen once. The sample was blood. The receptor set was obtained from a woman aged 30 to 39 in good health.

The chain is built from TRBV10-3 and TRBJ2-3; 7 positions match TRBD1. Germline V gives CDR1 ENHRY, CDR2 SYGVKD. V lost 6 bases, J lost 5 bases, and 11 bases stayed unmatched. The CDR3 consists of 15 residues. The DNA of the CDR3 is TGTGCCATCAGAGACGGGACAGATCTAAAAGATACGCAGTATTTT. Translating gives CAIRDGTDLKDTQYF.

A word on this clonotype: This could be a read error, since a much larger clone is one nucleotide away. The genes are TRBV28 and TRBJ2-1; TRBD2 matches at 7 bases. This CDR3 has 16 residues. Germline CDR1 and CDR2: MDHEN and SYDVKM. V shed 3 bases, J shed 8 bases, and the junction held 13 bases outside the gene matches. The CDR3 DNA sequence: TGTGCCAGCAGTTTGTCCGGGCGCCCCGGGAGGTATGAGCAGTTCTTC. Translating gives CASSLSGRPGRYEQFF.

V gene TRBV28 combines with J gene TRBJ2-5, with 7 bases lining up with TRBD2. Germline V gives CDR1 MDHEN, CDR2 SYDVKM. J lost 5 bases, V lost 4 bases, and 13 bases had no gene match. The CDR3 loop spans 16 amino acids. As DNA, the CDR3 is TGTGCCAGCAGTTCCCGAGCGGGGCTTGTGGTGGAGACCCAGTACTTC. Translation gives CASSSRAGLVVETQYF.

As for this clonotype: A much larger clone lies a single base off, so this may be a read error. V usage is TRBV29-1 and J usage is TRBJ2-5; perhaps TRBD2 as D (6 bases). The CDR3 has 12 residues. The V and J ends lost 7 bases and 10 bases respectively, with 19 bases between them. The V gene's germline CDR1 is SQVTM and CDR2 ANQGSEA. CDR3 loop: CSGDVAGEVQYF. The CDR3 DNA follows: TGCAGCGGTGACGTAGCCGGGGAGGTCCAGTACTTC.

The chain links TRBV18 to TRBJ1-2; D perhaps matches TRBD1 (6 bases). CDR3 size: 14 residues. The ends were cut back, 2 bases at V and 3 bases at J, with 10 bases in the middle. The germline V gene has CDR1 KGHSH and CDR2 LQKENI. CDR3 protein: CASSPWQGHYGYTF. The CDR3 DNA follows: TGTGCCAGCTCACCATGGCAGGGGCACTATGGCTACACCTTC. The full variable domain, in which reference TRBV18 and TRBJ1-2 provide the parts outside the CDR3, is NAGVMQNPRHLVRRRGQEARLRCSPMKGHSHVYWYRQLPEEGLKFMVYLQKENIIDESGMPKERFSAEFPKEGPSILRIQQVVRGDSAAYFCASSPWQGHYGYTFGSGTRLTVV.

This clonotype was seen many times. J is TRBJ2-7 and V is TRBV2; D not resolved. Deletions cut 1 base from V and 0 bases from J, with 10 bases between. The CDR3 has 15 amino acids. CDR1 and CDR2 from the germline V gene are SNHLY and FYNNEI. The CDR3, as DNA: TGTGCCAGCAGTGAAGACAACCAGAGCTCCTACGAGCAGTACTTC. Its protein is CASSEDNQSSYEQYF.

This clonotype was seen a handful of times. At one end, the junction sequence differs from germline, possibly due to a read error. The rearrangement links TRBV9 to TRBJ2-7; D gene unclear. CDR3 length: 14 residues. Germline-derived CDR1 and CDR2 are SGDLS and YYNGEE. The CDR3 protein is CASSVLASSYKQYF. The CDR3 bases are TGTGCCAGCAGCGTTCTGGCCTCCAGCTACAAGCAGTACTTC.

This clonotype was seen only a few times. The V and J genes are TRBV19 and TRBJ2-2; possibly TRBD1 for D (6 bases). Germline assignment: CDR1 LNHDA and CDR2 SQIVND (reference sequence). V was pared by 4 bases and J by 3 bases, with 12 bases between. This CDR3 spans 15 amino acids. The CDR3 loop reads CASSTRQAHTGELFF. CDR3 bases: TGTGCCAGTAGTACACGACAGGCCCACACCGGGGAGCTGTTTTTT.

DNA for the CDR3: TGTGCCAGCAGCTTTTCGTCCGGGACCGCAAGCGGCTACACCTTC. Protein: CASSFSSGTASGYTF. The V gene is TRBV5-5, the J gene TRBJ1-2, with D perhaps TRBD1 (5 bases). Germline CDR1 SGHKS, CDR2 YYEKEE (reference sequence). The CDR3 length is 15 residues. V gave up 2 bases and J gave up 8 bases, with 19 bases separating them.

The chain is built from TRBV6-2 or TRBV6-3 and TRBJ2-1, with D hard to call. Deletions cut 4 bases from V and 2 bases from J, with 9 bases between. The CDR3 runs 14 residues. The germline V gene has CDR1 MNHEY and CDR2 SVGEGT. The CDR3 sequence: CASSSANPYNEQFF. In DNA form, the CDR3 reads TGTGCCAGCAGTTCCGCGAACCCCTACAATGAGCAGTTCTTC.

Note on this clonotype: The junction differs from germline at one of its ends, possibly a read error. This sequence joins TRBV4-2 and TRBJ2-3; D is undetermined. The CDR3 has 16 residues. Germline CDR1 and CDR2: LGHNA and YNFKEQ. The CDR3 sequence: CASSQEKRRYTDAQYF. In DNA, the CDR3 is TGTGCCAGCAGCCAAGAGAAACGGCGCTACACAGATGCGCAGTATTTT.

The chain combines TRBV5-1 with TRBJ1-2; D unresolved. V was clipped by 1 base and J by 2 bases, with 9 bases between them. Per germline, CDR1 SGHRS and CDR2 YFSETQ. CDR3 size: 14 residues. The chain's CDR3 is CASSLHIGNYGYTF. The DNA of the CDR3 is TGCGCCAGCAGCTTGCACATAGGCAACTATGGCTACACCTTC.

The chain links TRBV12-3 or TRBV12-4 to TRBJ1-6; D gene ambiguous. Trimming cost V 8 bases and J 7 bases, with 15 bases left between them. This CDR3 contains 14 residues. CDR3 sequence (DNA): TGTGCCAGCGGCCCCATGGTTTTGAATTCACCCCTCCACTTT. It encodes CASGPMVLNSPLHF.

There are a few counts of this clonotype. This rearrangement joins TRBV28 to TRBJ2-7; D uncertain. This CDR3 spans 15 amino acids. With 4 bases removed from V and 3 bases from J, the gap between germline ends came to 16 bases. Germline CDR1 MDHEN, CDR2 SYDVKM. The CDR3 DNA sequence: TGTGCCAGCAGTTCGCCGGACCTTTCCCTCTACGAGCAGTACTTC. Translating gives CASSSPDLSLYEQYF.

This clonotype was seen a handful of times. The chain carries TRBV21-1 and TRBJ1-5; the table calls TRBD1, which could not be checked here. TRBV21-1 is listed as a pseudogene. The CDR3 is made up of 16 amino acids. DNA for the CDR3: TGTGCCAGCAGCAATGGGAAGGGTAATTACAATCAGCCCCAGCATTTT. Its protein is CASSNGKGNYNQPQHF.

This clonotype is a singleton in its sample. One end of the junction varies from germline; a read error may be responsible. V and J are TRBV6-6 and TRBJ2-5; 9 bases line up with TRBD2. The J call may be mistaken, given a closer DNA end match to TRBJ2-7. Germline assignment: CDR1 MNHNY and CDR2 SVGAGI (reference sequence). This CDR3 has 16 residues. The CDR3 loop is CTSSYPRSGGSYEQYF. CDR3 DNA sequence: TGTACCAGCAGTTATCCCCGTAGCGGGGGTTCCTACGAGCAGTACTTC.

Comment on this clonotype: This may stem from a read error, because a much larger clone lies one nucleotide away. The chain carries TRBV7-9 and TRBJ2-7; 10 bases match TRBD2. The CDR3 consists of 14 residues. Germline lookup yields CDR1 SEHNR and CDR2 FQNEAQ (reference sequence). CDR3 nucleotides: TGTGCCGGCAGCTTATCCACTAGCGGGAACGAGCAGTACTTC. It codes for CAGSLSTSGNEQYF.

The J gene is TRBJ2-1, the V gene TRBV28; D may match TRBD1 or TRBD2 (6 bases each). Deletions cut 3 bases from V and 0 bases from J, with 15 bases between. Germline V gene data show CDR1 as MDHEN and CDR2 as SYDVKM. There are 17 residues in the CDR3. The CDR3 spells CASSLPQEGDSYNEQFF. The CDR3, as DNA: TGTGCCAGCAGTTTGCCCCAGGAGGGGGACTCCTACAATGAGCAGTTCTTC.

In its sample, this clonotype was seen many times. The chain has TRBV12-3 or TRBV12-4 and TRBJ2-1; 9 bases fit TRBD1. The trim removed 3 bases at V and 9 bases at J, leaving 6 bases unmatched. The CDR3 totals 14 residues. CDR3 residues: CASSFGQGFTEQFF. DNA of the CDR3: TGTGCCAGCAGTTTCGGACAGGGGTTCACTGAGCAGTTCTTC.

This clonotype was recorded only once. At one boundary the junction diverges from the germline segment, which might be a read error. V gene TRBV7-6 combines with J gene TRBJ2-5, with 12 bases identical to TRBD2. Gene TRBJ2-7 matches the end of the DNA better, so the J call may be wrong. The CDR3 runs 16 residues. Per germline, CDR1 SGHVS and CDR2 FNYEAQ. The CDR3 loop reads CTSGLLLAGGTYEQYF. Here the CDR3 DNA reads TGTACCAGCGGCCTCCTCCTAGCGGGAGGGACCTACGAGCAGTACTTC.

This clonotype came up many times. The chain carries TRBV10-3 and TRBJ1-2; 10 bases map to TRBD1. J gave up 5 bases and V 6 bases, and 15 bases lay outside the gene matches. This CDR3 contains 17 residues. CDR1 and CDR2 from the germline V gene are ENHRY and SYGVKD. The CDR3 is CAISQNPGQGTLYGYTF. For the CDR3, the DNA is TGTGCCATCAGCCAGAACCCGGGACAGGGGACTCTATATGGCTACACCTTC.